These T cell receptor beta chains were read from a single sample in a study of T cell responses to AZD1222 COVID-19 vaccine. Measured with immunoSEQ multiplex PCR; TCRdb has only the in-frame clones, and not every one. The table records over 150,000 clones, roughly 87% of them present only once. Specimen: peripheral blood, collected on day 0 of AZD1222 vaccination. The origin of the receptors is an adult in good health. Each CDR3 is given with its conserved first and last residue. The D gene is left open where the match is weak. Size is stated for part of the rows, as once, few or many counts, or as a class when the clone is expanded.

TRBV7-2	16	TRBD1	TRBJ1-2	-	CASSLDGTGTNYGYTF	TGTGCCAGCAGCTTAGATGGGACAGGGACTAACTATGGCTACACCTTC
TRBV6-6	14	-	TRBJ1-4	-	CASRTGRTNEKLFF	TGTGCCAGCAGAACGGGACGTACAAATGAAAAACTGTTTTTT
TRBV6-1	16	-	TRBJ1-5	-	CASSEGRGVSNQPQHF	TGTGCCAGCAGTGAGGGGAGGGGGGTAAGCAATCAGCCCCAGCATTTT
TRBV7-9	15	TRBD1	TRBJ1-4	-	CASSFTGGSNEKLFF	TGTGCCAGCAGCTTCACAGGGGGGTCTAATGAAAAACTGTTTTTT
TRBV18	15	-	TRBJ1-1	-	CASSPTRGGNTEAFF	TGTGCCAGCTCACCCACGCGGGGTGGGAACACTGAAGCTTTCTTT
TRBV5-5	13	-	TRBJ2-1	-	CASSLAGGIEQFF	TGTGCCAGCAGCTTGGCCGGCGGGATAGAGCAGTTCTTC
TRBV6-1	15	-	TRBJ2-7	-	CASSERVDREGEQYF	TGTGCCAGCAGTGAAAGAGTGGACAGGGAGGGCGAGCAGTACTTC
TRBV9	15	-	TRBJ2-3	-	CASSVEASSVVTQYF	TGTGCCAGCAGCGTCGAGGCCTCTAGCGTCGTTACGCAGTATTTT
TRBV12-3/TRBV12-4	12	-	TRBJ1-2	-	CASSPSRYGYTF	TGTGCCAGCAGCCCTTCACGGTATGGCTACACCTTC
TRBV10-3	16	-	TRBJ2-2	-	CAISESSGGDTGELFF	TGTGCCATCAGTGAGTCTTCAGGGGGGGACACCGGGGAGCTGTTTTTT
TRBV11-2	13	-	TRBJ2-6	-	CASGRPGANVLTF	TGTGCCAGCGGCAGGCCTGGGGCCAACGTCCTGACTTTC
TRBV27	15	-	TRBJ1-1	-	CASSFLGGGDTEAFF	TGTGCCAGCAGTTTCCTAGGGGGTGGGGACACTGAAGCTTTCTTT
TRBV7-8	17	-	TRBJ2-4	-	CASSPRGGAGAKNIQYF	TGTGCCAGCAGCCCCCGGGGCGGGGCTGGGGCCAAAAACATTCAGTACTTC
TRBV6-5	15	TRBD2	TRBJ2-7	few	CASSDVGLAGDEQYF	TGTGCCAGCAGCGACGTCGGGCTAGCGGGAGACGAGCAGTACTTC
TRBV18	13	-	TRBJ1-4	few	CASSPGYNEKLFF	TGTGCCAGCTCACCAGGATATAATGAAAAACTGTTTTTT
TRBV4-1	18	-	TRBJ1-2	few	CASSQDFPRRKANYGYTF	TGCGCCAGCAGCCAAGATTTCCCCCGAAGAAAGGCGAACTATGGCTACACCTTC
TRBV5-1	14	TRBD1	TRBJ2-5	-	CASSTTGGSETQYF	TGCGCCAGCAGCACGACAGGGGGTTCGGAGACCCAGTACTTC